This TCR beta chain was documented in a study of blood T cell repertoires in COVID-19. Study overall: Nucleic acid was either cDNA or gDNA, and it came from T cells, B-cell-depleted T cells, or PBMCs.

Using immunoSEQ multiplex PCR, the repertoire was profiled, and TCRdb retains in-frame clones only, with some absent. Of tens of thousands of clones listed, approximately 80% are singletons. Germline CDR1 LGHDT, CDR2 YNNKEL (reference sequence). The V end lost 1 base, the J end lost 2 bases, and 12 bases lay between the germline ends. This CDR3 is built from 15 residues. Sequencing used peripheral blood. The origin of this receptor is a man younger than 40 with COVID-19, enrolled during active disease. The gene calls are TRBV3-1 (or the pseudogene TRBV3-2) and TRBJ2-7; possibly TRBD2 for D (5 bases). The DNA for the CDR3 is TGTGCCAGCAGCCAAGGACTAAACCCACCCTACGAGCAGTACTTC. Its translation is CASSQGLNPPYEQYF.